This T cell receptor (beta chain) was recorded in a study of tumor-infiltrating lymphocytes in primary liver carcinoma. For the study at large: Resecting the tumor surgically was how the patients' primary liver carcinoma was treated. Patients were men and women aged 30 to 69 years.

This clonotype has a single count. TCR beta cDNA was prepared out of roughly 500 ng total RNA by means of a constant-region primer. Generation of the TCR beta libraries relied on three nested multiplex PCR rounds using slightly modified ARM-PCR. The first two PCR rounds used TRBV1-TRBV30 forward primers with a C-beta reverse primer, roughly 10 cycles each. TCRdb re-analysed the multiplex PCR reads in MiXCR, keeping a single row per CDR3 protein. The repertoire holds about 310,000 distinct CDR3 sequences, around three fifths seen once, with approximately 15% in the top ten. Germline loops: CDR1 SGHDT, CDR2 YYEEEE. With 0 bases removed from V and 6 bases from J, the gap between germline ends came to 13 bases. CDR3 length: 15 amino acids. The researchers obtained blood RNA from unsorted whole blood and also extracted germline DNA.

The TCR comes from a woman under 40 with primary liver carcinoma and hepatitis B virus infection. The rearrangement uses TRBV5-6 and TRBJ2-1; D could derive from TRBD1 or TRBD2 (5 bases each). Sequenced material: peripheral blood. The CDR3 DNA follows: TGTGCCAGCAGCTTGGCGGGACCCTACCTCAATGAGCAGTTCTTC. Its translation is CASSLAGPYLNEQFF.